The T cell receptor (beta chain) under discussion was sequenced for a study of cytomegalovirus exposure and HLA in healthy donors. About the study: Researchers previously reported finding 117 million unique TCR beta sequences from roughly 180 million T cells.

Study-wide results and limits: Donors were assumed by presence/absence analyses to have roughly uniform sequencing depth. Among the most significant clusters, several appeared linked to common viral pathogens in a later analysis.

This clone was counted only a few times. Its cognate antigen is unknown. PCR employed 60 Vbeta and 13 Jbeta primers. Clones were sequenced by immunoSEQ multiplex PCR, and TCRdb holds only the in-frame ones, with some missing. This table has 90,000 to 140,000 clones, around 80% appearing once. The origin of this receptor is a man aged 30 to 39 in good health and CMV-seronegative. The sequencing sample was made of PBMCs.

In DNA form, the CDR3 reads TGTGCCAGTTCTCAGACAGGGCAAAACAATCAGCCCCAGCATTTT. The encoded protein is CASSQTGQNNQPQHF. The V gene is TRBV2, the J gene TRBJ1-5; 7 bases align to TRBD1. Trimming took 9 bases from V and 3 from J; bases not matched to a gene: 11. Germline V gene sequence: CDR1 SNHLY, CDR2 FYNNEI. CDR3 size: 15 residues. The entire variable domain, with the rest obtained from reference TRBV2 and TRBJ1-5, is as follows: EPEVTQTPSHQVTQMGQEVILRCVPISNHLYFYWYRQILGQKVEFLVSFYNNEISEKSEIFDDQFSVERPDGSNFTLKIRSTKLEDSAMYFCASSQTGQNNQPQHFGDGTRLSIL.